One and the same sample provided the 14 T cell receptor beta chains below, sequenced in a study of identical twins. TCRdb re-derived calls from the 5' RACE reads in MiXCR, one entry per CDR3 protein. The data contain roughly 690,000 distinct CDR3 sequences, less than 25% of them seen just once; the ten biggest clones take up roughly 4%. This sample was shared with a second study, whose subject was T cells expressing NK-cell markers.

The sequencing sample was made of PBMCs. These TCRs come from a woman between 18 and 30 years old in good health.

This clonotype was counted only a few times. The chain joins TRBV7-9 to TRBJ1-2; TRBD1 might be the D (6 bases). V lost 1 base and J 8 bases, leaving 14 bases between the germline ends. Germline V lookup: CDR1 SEHNR, CDR2 FQNEAQ (reference sequence). The CDR3 has 14 residues. The DNA for the CDR3 is TGTGCCAGCAGCTTAGTCGGTCCAGGGGCAGGCTACACCTTC. Encoded protein: CASSLVGPGAGYTF.

This clonotype was detected a few times. The V call is TRBV9, the J call TRBJ2-3; maybe TRBD2 (7 bases). This CDR3 has 16 amino acids. Germline values: CDR1 SGDLS, CDR2 YYNGEE. Trimming left V 1 base short and J 4 bases short, with 16 bases between. Here the CDR3 DNA reads TGTGCCAGCAGCGTACCGAGCGGGACACTCGCAGATACGCAGTATTTT. Amino acids: CASSVPSGTLADTQYF.

The chain uses TRBV6-2 or TRBV6-3 and TRBJ2-1, with TRBD2 matching 7 bases. The CDR3 extends over 16 amino acids. Germline CDR1 MNHEY, CDR2 SVGEGT. Trimming cost V 7 bases and J 3 bases; bases outside gene matches: 12. Written as DNA, the CDR3 is TGTGCCAGCACCGATCTCGGGACTACTATCTACAATGAGCAGTTCTTC. Protein: CASTDLGTTIYNEQFF.

The chain has TRBV12-3 or TRBV12-4 and TRBJ1-3; D not resolved. The CDR3 length is 14 residues. V lost 3 bases, J lost 6 bases, and 12 bases lay in between. The CDR3 region is CASSFVPAENTIYF. The CDR3 region has the DNA TGTGCCAGCAGTTTCGTACCGGCAGAAAACACCATATATTTT.

This clonotype was picked up a small number of times. This chain joins TRBV2 and TRBJ1-2, with D possibly TRBD1 on 6 matching bases. Germline loops: CDR1 SNHLY, CDR2 FYNNEI. Trimming left V 1 base short and J 5 bases short, with 14 bases between. The CDR3 length is 15 residues. CDR3 coding DNA: TGTGCCAGCAGTGAAGTAGTCCTCCAGGGGTATGGCTACACCTTC. This codes for CASSEVVLQGYGYTF.

The gene calls are TRBV7-2 and TRBJ1-2; D gene unclear. The V and J ends lost 5 bases and 7 bases respectively, with 14 bases between them. Looked up from germline, CDR1 is SGHTA and CDR2 is FQGNSA. The CDR3 contains 13 residues. The CDR3 spells CASSLTMDGGYTF. DNA of the CDR3: TGTGCCAGCAGCCTTACGATGGACGGTGGCTACACCTTC.

This clonotype showed up many times. The chain carries TRBV10-3 and TRBJ1-1, with TRBD1 as a possible D gene (5 bases). Looked up from germline, CDR1 is ENHRY and CDR2 is SYGVKD. The CDR3 spans 13 residues. V gave up 11 bases and J gave up 1 base, with 14 bases separating them. The CDR3 loop is CAPSGGGNTEAFF. The CDR3 nucleotides read TGTGCCCCCTCCGGGGGGGGGAACACTGAAGCTTTCTTT.

In this sample, this clonotype turned up a few times. The V gene is TRBV12-3 or TRBV12-4, the J gene TRBJ1-5, with 7 bases lining up with TRBD1. The ends lost 6 bases at V and 3 bases at J; junction bases unmatched: 5. CDR3 length: 14 residues. The CDR3 region is CASSRGQHNQPQHF. As DNA, the CDR3 is TGTGCCAGCAGCCGGGGACAGCACAATCAGCCCCAGCATTTT.

This clonotype was counted ten times or more. The chain carries TRBV12-3 or TRBV12-4 and TRBJ2-7; D not resolved. The CDR3 runs 11 residues. V lost 3 bases to trimming and J lost 7 bases, with 7 bases between them. CDR3 nucleotide sequence: TGTGCCAGCAGTTTCCTGCGGGAGCAGTACTTC. Amino acid sequence: CASSFLREQYF.

The chain employs TRBV6-2 or TRBV6-3 and TRBJ2-7; either TRBD1 or TRBD2 may supply D (5 bases each). The CDR3 covers 13 residues. Deletions cut 6 bases from V and 4 bases from J, with 13 bases between. CDR1 and CDR2 (germline): MNHEY, SVGEGT. This CDR3 reads CASSYGAPYEQYF. The CDR3 DNA reads TGTGCCAGCAGCTACGGGGCACCTTACGAGCAGTACTTC.

This clonotype was detected many times. This chain connects TRBV5-6 to TRBJ2-1; D not certain. The length of the CDR3 is 17 residues. V lost 2 bases and J 0 bases, leaving 15 bases between the germline ends. CDR1 is SGHDT, CDR2 YYEEEE, per germline. The CDR3 reads CASSFPSVTRSYNEQFF. As DNA, the CDR3 is TGTGCCAGCAGCTTCCCGTCCGTGACTCGCTCCTACAATGAGCAGTTCTTC.

In its sample, this clonotype was seen a few times. The gene calls are TRBV20-1 and TRBJ1-4; D gene ambiguous. There are 12 residues in the CDR3. The V end was cut by 2 bases, the J end by 4 bases, with 5 bases between. CDR1 and CDR2 from the germline V gene are DFQATT and SNEGSKA (reference sequence). The CDR3 sequence is CSARLVNEKLFF. CDR3 in DNA: TGCAGTGCTAGACTCGTTAATGAAAAACTGTTTTTT.

This clonotype was observed a handful of times. The chain joins TRBV12-3 or TRBV12-4 to TRBJ2-7; 8 nucleotides match TRBD1. With V trimmed by 6 bases and J by 9 bases, 7 bases remained unmatched. The CDR3 is made up of 12 amino acids. The CDR3 bases are TGTGCCAGCAGGCCATACAGGGGGGTGCAGTACTTC. This encodes CASRPYRGVQYF.

In its sample, this clonotype was seen a few times. The CDR3 coding sequence is TGCAGTGCTTTATCCAGGACCCCTAACTATGGCTACACCTTC. This sequence encodes CSALSRTPNYGYTF. The rearrangement links TRBV20-1 to TRBJ1-2; D unresolved. This CDR3 is built from 14 residues. Between the trimmed V and J ends, which lost 5 bases and 0 bases, there was a span of 13 bases. Per the germline V gene, CDR1 is DFQATT and CDR2 is SNEGSKA (reference sequence).